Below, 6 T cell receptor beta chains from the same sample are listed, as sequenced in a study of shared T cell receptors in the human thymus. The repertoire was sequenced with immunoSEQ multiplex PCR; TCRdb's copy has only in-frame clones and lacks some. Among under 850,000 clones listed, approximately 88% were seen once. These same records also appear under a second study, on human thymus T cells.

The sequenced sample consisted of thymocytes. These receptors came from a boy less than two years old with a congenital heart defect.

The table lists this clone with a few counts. The CDR3 nucleotides are TGTGCCAGCAGCTTGGGGCTAGTGGACTACGAGCAGTACTTC. It encodes CASSLGLVDYEQYF. The V gene is TRBV5-6, the J gene TRBJ2-7; D call uncertain. The CDR3 runs 14 residues. The germline V gene encodes CDR1 SGHDT and CDR2 YYEEEE. The ends were cut back, 0 bases at V and 3 bases at J, with 10 bases in the middle. Based on the CDR3 plus reference TRBV5-6 and TRBJ2-7, the full variable domain is DAGVTQSPTHLIKTRGQQVTLRCSPKSGHDTVSWYQQALGQGPQFIFQYYEEEERQRGNFPDRFSGHQFPNYSSELNVNALLLGDSALYLCASSLGLVDYEQYFGPGTRLTVT.

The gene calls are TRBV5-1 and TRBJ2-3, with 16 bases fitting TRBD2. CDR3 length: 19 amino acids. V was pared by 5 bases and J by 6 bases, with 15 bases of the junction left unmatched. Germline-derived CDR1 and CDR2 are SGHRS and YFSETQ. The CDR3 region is CASRIGTSGRGPMGDTQYF. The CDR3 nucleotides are TGCGCCAGCAGGATCGGGACTAGCGGGAGGGGCCCGATGGGGGATACGCAGTATTTT.

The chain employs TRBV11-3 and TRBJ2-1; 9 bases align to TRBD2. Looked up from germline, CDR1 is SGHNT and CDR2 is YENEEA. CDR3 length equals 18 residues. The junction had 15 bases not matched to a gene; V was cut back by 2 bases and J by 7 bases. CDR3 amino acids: CASSLPPTLSGSVNEQFF. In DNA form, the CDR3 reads TGTGCCAGCAGCTTACCTCCCACCCTTAGCGGGAGCGTTAATGAGCAGTTCTTC.

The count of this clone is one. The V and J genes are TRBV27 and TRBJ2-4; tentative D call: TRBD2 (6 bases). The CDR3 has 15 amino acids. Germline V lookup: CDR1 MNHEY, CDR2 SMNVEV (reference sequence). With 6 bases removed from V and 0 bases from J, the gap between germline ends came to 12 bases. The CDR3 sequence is CASSLIGGAKNIQYF. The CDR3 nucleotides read TGTGCCAGCAGCCTTATCGGGGGAGCCAAAAACATTCAGTACTTC.

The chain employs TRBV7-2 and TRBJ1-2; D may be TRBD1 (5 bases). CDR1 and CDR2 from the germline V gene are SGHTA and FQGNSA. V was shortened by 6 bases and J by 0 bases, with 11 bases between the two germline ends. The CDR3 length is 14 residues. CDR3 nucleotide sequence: TGTGCCAGCAGAAAGGGGCAGACTAACTATGGCTACACCTTC. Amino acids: CASRKGQTNYGYTF.

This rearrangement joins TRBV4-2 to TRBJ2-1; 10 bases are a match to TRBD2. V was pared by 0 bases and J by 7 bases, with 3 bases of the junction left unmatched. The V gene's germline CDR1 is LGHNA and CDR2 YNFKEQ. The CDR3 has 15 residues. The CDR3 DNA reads TGTGCCAGCAGCCAAGACCTAGCGGGAGATAATGAGCAGTTCTTC. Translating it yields CASSQDLAGDNEQFF.